The 16 T cell receptor beta chains presented below share a single source sample, sequenced in a study of shared clonotypes between healthy human individuals. Clones were read by immunoSEQ multiplex PCR, and TCRdb kept only the in-frame ones, dropping some. This sample yields about a million clones, of which around 74% are seen a single time; less than 1.5% belongs to the top ten. Sequencing used memory CD4+ T cells sorted from blood. The subset here: CD45RA-negative fraction. Receptor source: a man between 18 and 29 years old in good health.

The chain recombines TRBV18 with TRBJ2-3; 9 nucleotides match TRBD2. Germline assignment: CDR1 KGHSH and CDR2 LQKENI. V trimming: 0 bases; J trimming: 2 bases; junction bases outside the gene matches: 12. This CDR3 has 19 residues. The DNA of the CDR3 is TGTGCCAGCTCACCACCGAGAGGCGGGGGGGCCCCCGACACAGATACGCAGTATTTT. It is translated as CASSPPRGGGAPDTDTQYF. The full variable domain, completed using reference TRBV18 and TRBJ2-3, is NAGVMQNPRHLVRRRGQEARLRCSPMKGHSHVYWYRQLPEEGLKFMVYLQKENIIDESGMPKERFSAEFPKEGPSILRIQQVVRGDSAAYFCASSPPRGGGAPDTDTQYFGPGTRLTVL.

This chain links TRBV18 with TRBJ2-1, with unresolved D. Germline CDR1 is KGHSH and CDR2 is LQKENI. The CDR3 has 14 residues. V lost 1 base and J lost 5, with 9 bases in between. The CDR3 bases are TGTGCCAGCTCACCACTGGGTCGAAACAATGAGCAGTTCTTC. This translates into CASSPLGRNNEQFF.

This chain joins TRBV10-3 and TRBJ1-5; D is uncertain. The CDR3 sequence is 13 residues long. Germline CDR1 is ENHRY and CDR2 is SYGVKD. V was pared by 4 bases and J by 4 bases, with 8 bases between. The CDR3: CAISVNPNQPQHF. CDR3 DNA sequence: TGTGCCATCAGTGTGAACCCGAATCAGCCCCAGCATTTT.

On this clone: Distinct nucleotide sequences in the sample also encode this CDR3. The chain has TRBV2 and TRBJ1-6; 9 bases map to TRBD1. V dropped 1 base and J dropped 6; count of bases not matched to a gene: 1. The germline V gene encodes CDR1 SNHLY and CDR2 FYNNEI. This CDR3 has 15 residues. CDR3 residues: CASSEDRGLNSPLHF. CDR3 sequence (DNA): TGTGCCAGCAGTGAAGACAGGGGGCTTAATTCACCCCTCCACTTT. Drawing the rest from reference TRBV2 and TRBJ1-6, the complete variable domain is EPEVTQTPSHQVTQMGQEVILRCVPISNHLYFYWYRQILGQKVEFLVSFYNNEISEKSEIFDDQFSVERPDGSNFTLKIRSTKLEDSAMYFCASSEDRGLNSPLHFGNGTRLTVT.

This chain joins TRBV27 and TRBJ2-7, with D possibly matching TRBD1 (5 bases). The CDR3 is made up of 19 amino acids. Germline assignment: CDR1 MNHEY and CDR2 SMNVEV (reference sequence). V dropped 3 bases and J dropped 2 bases, with 26 bases sitting between them. This chain's CDR3 is CASSFSTSIIRARPYEQYF. In nucleotides, the CDR3 is TGTGCCAGCAGTTTTTCCACCAGCATTATCAGGGCAAGACCCTACGAGCAGTACTTC.

The chain recombines TRBV11-2 with TRBJ2-1, with TRBD1 matching over 9 bases. The CDR3 runs to 15 residues. Germline-derived CDR1 and CDR2 are SGHAT and FQNNGV. The J segment lost 5 bases and the V segment lost 5 bases, leaving 7 bases of the junction unmatched. The CDR3 loop is CASSLRDRDHNEQFF. CDR3 in DNA: TGTGCCAGCAGCCTCCGGGACAGGGATCACAATGAGCAGTTCTTC.

This clone occurred once. This rearrangement joins TRBV27 to TRBJ1-1; D not certain. CDR3 length: 15 amino acids. Germline V gene sequence: CDR1 MNHEY, CDR2 SMNVEV (reference sequence). Between the trimmed V and J ends, which lost 6 bases and 5 bases, there was a span of 19 bases. CDR3 nucleotide sequence: TGTGCCAGCAGGCGGGATGTAAACATGAGAACTGAAGCTTTCTTT. Its protein is CASRRDVNMRTEAFF.

This clone was counted at least ten times. The V and J genes are TRBV11-2 and TRBJ1-5; D is perhaps TRBD1 (6 bases). V lost 2 bases to trimming and J lost 5 bases, with 7 bases between them. Looked up from germline, CDR1 is SGHAT and CDR2 is FQNNGV. The CDR3 length is 13 residues. The CDR3 region has the DNA TGTGCCAGCAGCTTAAACAGGGATCAGCCCCAGCATTTT. Its protein is CASSLNRDQPQHF.

The chain uses TRBV10-3 and TRBJ2-7; possible D gene TRBD1, 6 bases. Germline CDR1 reads ENHRY; CDR2 reads SYGVKD. The CDR3 is 16 residues long. V lost 4 bases, J lost 4 bases, and 20 bases lay in between. In DNA, the CDR3 is TGTGCCATCAGTGTTGGGACACCCCCTGAGGCTTACGAGCAGTACTTC. It codes for CAISVGTPPEAYEQYF.

This sequence joins TRBV4-1 and TRBJ1-4, with D possibly matching TRBD1 (5 bases). CDR3 size: 16 residues. Germline lookup yields CDR1 MGHRA and CDR2 YSYEKL. Trimming cost V 4 bases and J 3 bases, with 15 bases left between them. The CDR3 here is CASSRESGMANEKLFF. As DNA, the CDR3 is TGCGCCAGCAGCCGTGAATCAGGGATGGCTAATGAAAAACTGTTTTTT.

CDR3 loop: CASGPGVPGELFF. CDR3 sequence (DNA): TGTGCTAGTGGTCCAGGGGTTCCCGGGGAGCTGTTTTTT. The V gene is TRBV12-5, the J gene TRBJ2-2, with a weak D call TRBD1 (6 bases). Trimming left V 5 bases short and J 6 bases short, with 10 bases between. The CDR3 loop spans 13 amino acids. Looked up from germline, CDR1 is LGHNT and CDR2 is FRNRAP.

The chain combines TRBV5-1 with TRBJ1-1; TRBD1 might be the D (6 bases). CDR3 size: 13 residues. V was pared by 4 bases and J by 1 base, with 8 bases between. Looked up from germline, CDR1 is SGHRS and CDR2 is YFSETQ. The CDR3 here is CASSRRGNTEAFF. The CDR3, as DNA: TGCGCCAGCAGCCGCAGGGGGAACACTGAAGCTTTCTTT.

This sequence joins TRBV5-4 and TRBJ2-1; 8 bases line up with TRBD2. This CDR3 is 15 amino acids long. The germline CDR1 and CDR2 sequences are SGHNT and YYREEE (reference sequence). J lost 0 bases, V lost 3 bases, and 2 bases had no gene match. This chain's CDR3 is CASSSGTSSYNEQFF. The CDR3 coding sequence is TGTGCCAGCAGCTCGGGGACTAGCTCCTACAATGAGCAGTTCTTC.

The rearrangement links TRBV5-6 to TRBJ2-7; D gene uncertain. Germline assignment: CDR1 SGHDT and CDR2 YYEEEE. V lost 6 bases and J 1 base, leaving 17 bases between the germline ends. The CDR3 consists of 15 residues. CDR3 sequence: CASTPGRTSSYEQYF. The CDR3 nucleotides are TGTGCCAGCACCCCGGGCCGGACGTCGTCCTACGAGCAGTACTTC.

Notes on this clone: With a much larger clone just one base away, this may be a read error. The genes are TRBV5-6 and TRBJ2-2; 7 nucleotides agree with TRBD1. Germline V gene data show CDR1 as SGHDT and CDR2 as YYEEEE. The CDR3 has 15 amino acids. The V and J ends lost 3 bases and 0 bases, in that order; junction bases with no gene match: 2. CDR3 amino acids: CASSWGQTNTGELFF. In DNA form, the CDR3 reads TGTGCCAGCAGCTGGGGACAGACGAACACCGGGGAGCTGTTTTTT.

This clone has a handful of counts. This chain links TRBV2 with TRBJ2-1; 12 bases map to TRBD2. V dropped 6 bases and J dropped 8; count of bases not matched to a gene: 8. The CDR3 has 15 amino acids. CDR1 and CDR2 (germline): SNHLY, FYNNEI. The CDR3 nucleotides are TGTGCCAGCAGCCAGAAGACTAGCGGGAGTGATGAGCAGTTCTTC. Translated: CASSQKTSGSDEQFF.